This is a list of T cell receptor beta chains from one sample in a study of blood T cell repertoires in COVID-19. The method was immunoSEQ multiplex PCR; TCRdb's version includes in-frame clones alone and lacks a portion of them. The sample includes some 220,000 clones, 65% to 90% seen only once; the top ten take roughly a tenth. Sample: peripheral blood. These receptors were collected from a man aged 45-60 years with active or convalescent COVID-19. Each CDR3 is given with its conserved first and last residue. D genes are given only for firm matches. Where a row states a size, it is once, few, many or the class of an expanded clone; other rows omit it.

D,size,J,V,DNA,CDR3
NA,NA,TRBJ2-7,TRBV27,TGTGCCAGCAGTTTTAAAGAGACCTACGAGCAGTACTTC,CASSFKETYEQYF
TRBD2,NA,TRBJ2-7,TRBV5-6,TGTGCCAGCAGCGCACTGGGGGGGGACCCCTACGAGCAGTACTTC,CASSALGGDPYEQYF
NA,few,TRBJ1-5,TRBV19,TGTGCCAGTAGTATAGCACAAAGGGGCAGGGCCCTTCTTAGCAATCAGCCCCAGCATTTT,CASSIAQRGRALLSNQPQHF
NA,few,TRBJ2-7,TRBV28,TGTGCCAGCAGTTTAGTTGGCGGTTCCTACGAGCAGTACTTC,CASSLVGGSYEQYF
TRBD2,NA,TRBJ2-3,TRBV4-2,TGTGCCAGCAGCCAAACTAGCGGGGGGGCATCAGATACGCAGTATTTT,CASSQTSGGASDTQYF
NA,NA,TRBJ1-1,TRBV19,TGTGCCAGTAGAGCGCAGTTGAACACTGAAGCTTTCTTT,CASRAQLNTEAFF
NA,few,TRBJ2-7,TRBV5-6,TGTGCCAGCAGCTTGGATAGATACGAGCAGTACTTC,CASSLDRYEQYF
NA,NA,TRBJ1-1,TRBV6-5,TGTGCCAGCAGTCCCGGGGGGTCGGGAGGCACTGAAGCTTTCTTT,CASSPGGSGGTEAFF
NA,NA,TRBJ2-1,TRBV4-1,TGCGCCAGCAGGCAACTCTCGGGGGCCTACAATGAGCAGTTCTTC,CASRQLSGAYNEQFF
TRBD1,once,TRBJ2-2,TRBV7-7,TGTGCTAGCAGCCGACAGGGAACCGGGGAGCTGTTTTTT,CASSRQGTGELFF
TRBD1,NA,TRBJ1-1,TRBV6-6,TGTGCCAGCAGTTACCACGGGACAGGGCTTGAAGCTTTCTTT,CASSYHGTGLEAFF
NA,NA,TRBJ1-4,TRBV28,TGTGCCAGCAGCCGGACAGCTGGTTATGAAAAACTGTTTTTT,CASSRTAGYEKLFF
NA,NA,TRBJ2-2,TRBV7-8,TGTGCCAGCAGCTCCAGGGAAAGGGACGGGGAGCTGTTTTTT,CASSSRERDGELFF
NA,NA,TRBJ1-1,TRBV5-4,TGTGCCAGCAGCAACGGACAGCAAAACACTGAAGCTTTCTTT,CASSNGQQNTEAFF
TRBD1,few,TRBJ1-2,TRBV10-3,TGTGCCGCAGGGACAGTGGGGGATGGCTACACCTTC,CAAGTVGDGYTF
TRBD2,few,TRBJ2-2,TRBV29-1,TGCAGCGTTGAAGGGCTGCCGGGAGGCCTGAGGGCCGGGGAGCTGTTTTTT,CSVEGLPGGLRAGELFF